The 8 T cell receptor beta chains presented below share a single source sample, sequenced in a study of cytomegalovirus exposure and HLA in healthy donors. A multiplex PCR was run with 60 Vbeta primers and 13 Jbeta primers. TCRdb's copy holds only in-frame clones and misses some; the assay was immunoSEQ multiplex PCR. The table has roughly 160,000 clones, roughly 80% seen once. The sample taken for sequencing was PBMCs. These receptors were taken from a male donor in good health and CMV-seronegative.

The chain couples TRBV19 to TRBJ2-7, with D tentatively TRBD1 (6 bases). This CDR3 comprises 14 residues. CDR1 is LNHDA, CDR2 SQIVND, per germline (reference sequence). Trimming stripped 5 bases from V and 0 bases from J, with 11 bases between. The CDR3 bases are TGTGCCAGTAGTGTGGGGACAACCTCCTACGAGCAGTACTTC. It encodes CASSVGTTSYEQYF.

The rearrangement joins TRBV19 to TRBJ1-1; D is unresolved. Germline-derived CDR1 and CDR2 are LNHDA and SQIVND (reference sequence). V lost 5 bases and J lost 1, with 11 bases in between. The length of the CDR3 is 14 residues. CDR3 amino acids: CASSPRSGNTEAFF. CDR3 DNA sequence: TGTGCCAGTAGTCCAAGGTCAGGGAACACTGAAGCTTTCTTT. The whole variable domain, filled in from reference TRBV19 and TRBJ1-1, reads DGGITQSPKYLFRKEGQNVTLSCEQNLNHDAMYWYRQDPGQGLRLIYYSQIVNDFQKGDIAEGYSVSREKKESFPLTVTSAQKNPTAFYLCASSPRSGNTEAFFGQGTRLTVV.

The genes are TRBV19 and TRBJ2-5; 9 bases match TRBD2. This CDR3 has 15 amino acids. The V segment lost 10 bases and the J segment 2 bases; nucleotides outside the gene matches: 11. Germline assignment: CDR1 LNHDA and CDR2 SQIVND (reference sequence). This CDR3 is CATMGLTSGQETQYF. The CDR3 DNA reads TGTGCCACCATGGGGCTGACTAGCGGACAAGAGACCCAGTACTTC. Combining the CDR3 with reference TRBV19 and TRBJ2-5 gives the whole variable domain DGGITQSPKYLFRKEGQNVTLSCEQNLNHDAMYWYRQDPGQGLRLIYYSQIVNDFQKGDIAEGYSVSREKKESFPLTVTSAQKNPTAFYLCATMGLTSGQETQYFGPGTRLLVL.

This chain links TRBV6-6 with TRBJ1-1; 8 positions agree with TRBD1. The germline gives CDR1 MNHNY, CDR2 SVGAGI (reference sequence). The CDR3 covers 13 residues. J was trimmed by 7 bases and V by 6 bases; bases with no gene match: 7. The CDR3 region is CASSPRTGFEAFF. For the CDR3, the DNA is TGTGCCAGCAGCCCAAGGACAGGGTTTGAAGCTTTCTTT.

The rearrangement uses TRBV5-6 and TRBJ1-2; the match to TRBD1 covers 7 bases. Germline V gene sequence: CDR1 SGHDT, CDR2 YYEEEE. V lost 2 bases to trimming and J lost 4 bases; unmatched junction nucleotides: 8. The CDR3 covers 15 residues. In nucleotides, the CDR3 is TGTGCCAGCAGCTTAAATCAGGGGGTGAGCTATGGCTACACCTTC. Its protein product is CASSLNQGVSYGYTF.

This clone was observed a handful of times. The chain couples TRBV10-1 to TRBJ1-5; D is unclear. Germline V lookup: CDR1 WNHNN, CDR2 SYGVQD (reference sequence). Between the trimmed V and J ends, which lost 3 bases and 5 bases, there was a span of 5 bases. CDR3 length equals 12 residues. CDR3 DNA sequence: TGCGCCAGCAGTGACAGTGATCAGCCCCAGCATTTT. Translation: CASSDSDQPQHF.

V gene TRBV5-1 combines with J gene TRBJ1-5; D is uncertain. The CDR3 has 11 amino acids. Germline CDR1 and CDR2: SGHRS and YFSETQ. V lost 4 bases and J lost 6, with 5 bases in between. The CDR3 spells CASSLCQPQHF. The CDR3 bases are TGCGCCAGCAGCCTTTGTCAGCCCCAGCATTTT.

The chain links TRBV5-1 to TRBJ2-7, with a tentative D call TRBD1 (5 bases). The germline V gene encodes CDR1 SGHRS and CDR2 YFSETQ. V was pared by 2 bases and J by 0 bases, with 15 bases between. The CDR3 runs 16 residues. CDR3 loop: CASSFLGRGSSYEQYF. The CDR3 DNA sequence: TGCGCCAGCAGCTTCTTGGGTAGGGGAAGCTCCTACGAGCAGTACTTC.